The 20 T cell receptor beta chains given below trace back to one sample, sequenced in a study of CD8 T cells in ankylosing spondylitis. Study-level findings and limits: Typical of ankylosing spondylitis blood, it appeared, was a TCR beta motif of under 10 highly homologous variants.

TCRdb fed the 5' RACE reads into MiXCR, producing one record per CDR3 protein. The sample shows under 950,000 distinct CDR3 sequences, around 20% of them seen only once. No antigen has been assigned to these receptors. The sequencing sample was made of blood, either unsorted or a sorted T cell fraction (not recorded which). These receptors were collected from a male donor with ankylosing spondylitis.

This clonotype was detected only a few times. V usage is TRBV7-9 and J usage is TRBJ2-7; D is unresolved. Germline V CDR1 and CDR2: SEHNR, FQNEAQ (reference sequence). The CDR3 loop spans 13 amino acids. Trimming removed 6 bases at V and 6 bases at J, with 15 bases between. The CDR3 loop is CASSLRDLGEQYF. The DNA of the CDR3 is TGTGCCAGCAGTCTTCGTGACCTCGGCGAGCAGTACTTC. The complete variable domain, with remaining parts taken from reference TRBV7-9 and TRBJ2-7, reads DTGVSQNPRHKITKRGQNVTFRCDPISEHNRLYWYRQTLGQGPEFLTYFQNEAQLEKSRLLSDRFSAERPKGSFSTLEIQRTEQGDSAMYLCASSLRDLGEQYFGPGTRLTVT.

The chain employs TRBV9 and TRBJ1-1; D gene unclear. Germline V gene lookup returns CDR1 SGDLS and CDR2 YYNGEE. The CDR3 contains 13 residues. The V end was cut by 1 base, the J end by 3 bases, with 7 bases between. CDR3 sequence reads: CASSVSDYTEAFF. The DNA for the CDR3 is TGTGCCAGCAGCGTATCTGACTACACTGAAGCTTTCTTT.

This clonotype was recorded a few times. V gene TRBV5-1 combines with J gene TRBJ2-7; possible D gene TRBD2, 6 bases. The CDR3 is made up of 13 amino acids. Trimming cost V 7 bases and J 6 bases, with 17 bases left between them. CDR1 and CDR2 (germline): SGHRS, YFSETQ. The CDR3 region is CASSQPRAGEQYF. The CDR3, as DNA: TGCGCCAGCTCTCAGCCCCGAGCGGGCGAGCAGTACTTC.

This chain uses TRBV9 with TRBJ2-1, with D possibly being TRBD2 (7 bases). V shed 2 bases and J shed 3 bases, with 15 bases lying between them. CDR1 is SGDLS and CDR2 is YYNGEE in the germline V gene. The CDR3 is 16 amino acids. The CDR3: CASSVGGGSVYNEQFF. DNA for the CDR3: TGTGCCAGCAGCGTCGGGGGCGGGAGCGTCTACAATGAGCAGTTCTTC.

The chain recombines TRBV9 with TRBJ1-2, with a tentative D call TRBD1 (5 bases). Germline CDR1 reads SGDLS; CDR2 reads YYNGEE. Trimming left V 0 bases short and J 2 bases short, with 11 bases between. This CDR3 region has 15 residues. This CDR3 is CASSVGDSPNYGYTF. The CDR3 region has the DNA TGTGCCAGCAGCGTAGGCGACAGCCCCAACTATGGCTACACCTTC.

This clonotype was observed at least ten times. The rearrangement links TRBV20-1 to TRBJ2-3; 7 nucleotides match TRBD1. This CDR3 has 15 residues. Per germline, CDR1 DFQATT and CDR2 SNEGSKA (reference sequence). Trimming removed 5 bases from V and 3 bases from J; junction bases left unmatched: 11. CDR3 amino acids: CSARKQGTSTDTQYF. The CDR3 DNA reads as TGCAGTGCTCGGAAACAGGGGACCTCGACAGATACGCAGTATTTT.

This clonotype was seen more than once but under ten times. The chain joins TRBV20-1 to TRBJ1-2, with D unclear. Trimming left V 0 bases short and J 6 bases short, with 5 bases between. This CDR3 has 11 amino acids. The germline CDR1 and CDR2 sequences are DFQATT and SNEGSKA (reference sequence). This CDR3 reads CSARDWDGYTF. For the CDR3, the DNA is TGCAGTGCTAGAGACTGGGATGGCTACACCTTC.

The rearrangement uses TRBV6-1 and TRBJ2-3, with 7 bases matching TRBD1. With 7 bases clipped from V and 4 bases from J, the junction kept 8 bases outside the gene matches. Looked up from germline, CDR1 is MNHNS and CDR2 is SASEGT. This CDR3 contains 14 residues. The CDR3 DNA sequence: TGTGCCAGCACCCTACGACAGGGTGCAGATACGCAGTATTTT. Translated: CASTLRQGADTQYF.

Only a few counts were recorded for this clonotype. This sequence joins TRBV4-3 and TRBJ1-1, with TRBD1 matching 8 bases. V shed 0 bases and J 3 bases; nucleotides not matched to a gene: 6. The CDR3 contains 16 residues. Germline loops: CDR1 LGHNA, CDR2 YSLEER. CDR3 coding DNA: TGCGCCAGCAGCCAAGAAATCAGGGGGCAAGACACTGAAGCTTTCTTT. Translating it yields CASSQEIRGQDTEAFF.

Only a few counts were recorded for this clonotype. The chain recombines TRBV20-1 with TRBJ2-3, with 7 nucleotides matching TRBD2. Losses at the gene ends were 6 bases for V and 2 bases for J; bases not matched to a gene: 14. The CDR3 is 16 amino acids. Per germline, CDR1 DFQATT and CDR2 SNEGSKA (reference sequence). CDR3 DNA sequence: TGCAGTGCCTCAGGCGGGCCTAGCGGAAACACAGATACGCAGTATTTT. Protein: CSASGGPSGNTDTQYF.

This clonotype occurred a few times. This chain links TRBV29-1 with TRBJ2-1, with TRBD2 identical over 11 bases. The germline V gene encodes CDR1 SQVTM and CDR2 ANQGSEA. There are 17 residues in the CDR3. The V and J ends lost 3 bases and 0 bases, in that order; junction bases with no gene match: 7. CDR3 bases: TGCAGCGTTGAGACTAGCGGGAACCCTCTCTCCTACAATGAGCAGTTCTTC. Amino acid sequence: CSVETSGNPLSYNEQFF.

The J gene is TRBJ2-3, the V gene TRBV7-2, with TRBD2 identical over 11 bases. Per the germline V gene, CDR1 is SGHTA and CDR2 is FQGNSA. CDR3 length: 15 residues. J lost 0 bases, V lost 8 bases, and 4 bases had no gene match. CDR3 in DNA: TGTGCCAGCCGACTAGCGGGGACTAGCACAGATACGCAGTATTTT. This gives the protein CASRLAGTSTDTQYF.

The chain links TRBV12-3 or TRBV12-4 to TRBJ2-7; D may match TRBD1 or TRBD2 (5 bases each). The CDR3 loop spans 14 amino acids. Trimming removed 6 bases from V and 3 bases from J, with 15 bases in between. The CDR3 protein is CASSGTLTLYEQYF. The CDR3 DNA reads TGTGCCAGCAGCGGGACCCTAACACTCTACGAGCAGTACTTC.

This rearrangement joins TRBV5-1 to TRBJ2-1, with 12 positions matching TRBD1. The trim removed 4 bases at V and 9 bases at J, leaving 5 bases unmatched. The CDR3 is 14 residues long. Germline CDR1 is SGHRS and CDR2 is YFSETQ. The CDR3 region has the DNA TGCGCCAGCAGCGGCGGGACAGGGGGCAGTGAGCAGTTCTTC. Protein: CASSGGTGGSEQFF.

This clonotype was seen more than once but under ten times. The chain combines TRBV5-4 with TRBJ2-3; possible D gene TRBD1, 6 bases. The CDR3 totals 16 residues. The germline CDR1 and CDR2 sequences are SGHNT and YYREEE (reference sequence). Trimming took off 6 bases at V and 1 base at J, with 18 bases between the two ends. CDR3 in DNA: TGTGCCAGCACCGCCCAACAGGGACCACGCACAGATACGCAGTATTTT. As protein: CASTAQQGPRTDTQYF.

This sequence joins TRBV5-1 and TRBJ1-1; D unresolved. In germline, CDR1 is SGHRS, CDR2 YFSETQ. The CDR3 is 14 residues long. V lost 0 bases, J lost 4 bases, and 10 bases lay in between. CDR3 amino acids: CASSLGEGLTEAFF. The CDR3 DNA reads TGCGCCAGCAGCTTGGGGGAAGGGCTCACTGAAGCTTTCTTT. Variable domain in full (rest from reference TRBV5-1 and TRBJ1-1): KAGVTQTPRYLIKTRGQQVTLSCSPISGHRSVSWYQQTPGQGLQFLFEYFSETQRNKGNFPGRFSGRQFSNSRSEMNVSTLELGDSALYLCASSLGEGLTEAFFGQGTRLTVV.

This clonotype was seen a handful of times. The V gene is TRBV15, the J gene TRBJ2-1; 8 bases are a match to TRBD1. The CDR3 sequence is 18 residues long. Germline V lookup: CDR1 LNHNV, CDR2 YYDKDF (reference sequence). V lost 7 bases and J lost 1; bases outside the gene matches: 15. This CDR3 reads CATIYSRGRNGSYNEQFF. CDR3 nucleotide sequence: TGTGCCACCATTTATTCCAGGGGGCGGAATGGGTCCTACAATGAGCAGTTCTTC.

The chain links TRBV2 to TRBJ1-1; D remains ambiguous. The V end lost 8 bases, the J end lost 1 base, and 8 bases lay between the germline ends. The CDR3 loop spans 12 amino acids. The germline gives CDR1 SNHLY, CDR2 FYNNEI. In DNA form, the CDR3 reads TGTGCCAGCCCTGGGCGGAACACTGAAGCTTTCTTT. It is translated as CASPGRNTEAFF.

V and J are TRBV7-2 and TRBJ2-2; 14 positions match TRBD2. The length of the CDR3 is 16 residues. The germline V gene has CDR1 SGHTA and CDR2 FQGNSA. V shed 5 bases and J 6 bases; nucleotides not matched to a gene: 5. CDR3 sequence (DNA): TGTGCCAGCAGCGGGACTAGCGGGAGTAGGGCCGGGGAGCTGTTTTTT. Protein sequence: CASSGTSGSRAGELFF.

This clonotype was recorded many times. J is TRBJ2-3 and V is TRBV29-1, with D tentatively TRBD1 or TRBD2 (6 bases each). The CDR3 length is 17 residues. The germline V and J ends were trimmed by 1 base and 5 bases, with 22 bases remaining between them. CDR1 and CDR2 (germline): SQVTM, ANQGSEA. The DNA for the CDR3 is TGCAGCGTTGAAGGGCCGGGGGCCGGAGCCGCGGGAGATACGCAGTATTTT. The encoded protein is CSVEGPGAGAAGDTQYF.